This T cell receptor (beta chain) appears in the sequencing data of a study of regulatory and conventional T cells in RAG deficiency. Study-wide results and caveats: Shannon entropy was markedly lower and Simpson indices higher in RAG-deficient patients than control T-cell subsets. In Omenn syndrome, Treg and Tconv repertoires overlapped >75%. In Omenn syndrome, sorted "Tregs" may be peripherally activated cells.

As regards this clone: The antigen is unknown.

Conventional CD4+ T cells were sorted from blood as CD25-low CD127-high cells. Patients had RAG deficiency: one SCID, two Omenn, several CID/atypical SCID. Assay: immunoSEQ multiplex PCR; the TCRdb copy retains only in-frame clones and omits some. The table includes roughly 10,000 clones, around 96% detected once. The TCR originated in a human donor with RAG deficiency presenting as severe combined immunodeficiency. The sample consisted of CD4+ effector T cells sorted from blood.

The CDR3 reads CAISAPAIPDTQYF. In nucleotides, the CDR3 is TGTGCCATCAGTGCCCCCGCAATCCCAGATACGCAGTATTTT. The rearrangement links TRBV10-3 to TRBJ2-3; D ambiguous. CDR3 length equals 14 residues. Germline V gives CDR1 ENHRY, CDR2 SYGVKD. Trimming removed 4 bases at V and 4 bases at J, with 12 bases between.